Given below is one T cell receptor beta chain in context. These data come from a study of T cell changes during pregnancy in multiple sclerosis. Profiling relied on immunoSEQ multiplex PCR, and the TCRdb table lists in-frame clones only, not all of them. The sample lists about 18,000 clones, approximately 87% seen once, with approximately 15% in the top ten. Trimming stripped 7 bases from V and 6 bases from J, with 16 bases between. The germline CDR1 and CDR2 sequences are MNHEY and SMNVEV (reference sequence). This CDR3 region has 14 residues. The sequencing used CD8+ T cells from peripheral blood mononuclear cells, collected in the third trimester of pregnancy. The TCR was taken from a female donor in good health, enrolled as a control in a pregnancy study. The chain has TRBV27 and TRBJ2-1; TRBD2 might be the D (6 bases). CDR3 DNA sequence: TGTGCCAGCACCCCGGGACTCGAAGGCAATGAGCAGTTCTTC. Residues: CASTPGLEGNEQFF.